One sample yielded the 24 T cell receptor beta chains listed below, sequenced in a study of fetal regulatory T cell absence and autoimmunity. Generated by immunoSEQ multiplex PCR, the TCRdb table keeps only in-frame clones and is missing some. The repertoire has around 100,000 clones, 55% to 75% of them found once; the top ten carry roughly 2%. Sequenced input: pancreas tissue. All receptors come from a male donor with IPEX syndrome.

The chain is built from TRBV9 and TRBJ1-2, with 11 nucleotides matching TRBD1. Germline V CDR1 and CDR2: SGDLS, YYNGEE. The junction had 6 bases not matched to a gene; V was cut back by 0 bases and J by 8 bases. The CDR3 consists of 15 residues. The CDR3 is CASSVGRDRGRGYTF. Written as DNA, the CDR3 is TGTGCCAGCAGCGTAGGCAGGGACAGGGGGAGAGGCTACACCTTC.

The CDR3 nucleotides read TGTGCCTGGAGTGTACGACTAGCGGGAGACAATGAGCAGTTCTTC. Its translation is CAWSVRLAGDNEQFF. The gene calls are TRBV30 and TRBJ2-1; 12 positions agree with TRBD2. Germline CDR1 GTSNPN, CDR2 SVGIG (reference sequence). The CDR3 has 15 residues. V lost 0 bases to trimming and J lost 5 bases; unmatched junction nucleotides: 2.

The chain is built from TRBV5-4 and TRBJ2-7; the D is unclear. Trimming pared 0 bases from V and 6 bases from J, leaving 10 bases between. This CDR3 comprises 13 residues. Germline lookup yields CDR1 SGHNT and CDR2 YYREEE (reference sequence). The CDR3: CASSLDLLGEQYF. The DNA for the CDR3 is TGTGCCAGCAGCTTGGACTTGCTTGGCGAGCAGTACTTC.

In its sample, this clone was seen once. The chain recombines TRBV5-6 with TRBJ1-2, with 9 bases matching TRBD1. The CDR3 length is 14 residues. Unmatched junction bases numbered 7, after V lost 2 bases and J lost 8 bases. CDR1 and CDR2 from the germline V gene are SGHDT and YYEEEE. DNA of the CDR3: TGTGCCAGCAGCTTCCCACAGGGGGCGGGAGGCTACACCTTC. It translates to CASSFPQGAGGYTF.

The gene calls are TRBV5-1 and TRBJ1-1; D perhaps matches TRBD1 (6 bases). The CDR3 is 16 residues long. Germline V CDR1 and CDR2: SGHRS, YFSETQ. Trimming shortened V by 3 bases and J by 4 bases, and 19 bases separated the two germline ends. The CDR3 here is CASSSSTGKVSTEAFF. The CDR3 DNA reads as TGCGCCAGCAGCTCCTCTACAGGGAAAGTTAGCACTGAAGCTTTCTTT. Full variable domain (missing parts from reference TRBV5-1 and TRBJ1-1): KAGVTQTPRYLIKTRGQQVTLSCSPISGHRSVSWYQQTPGQGLQFLFEYFSETQRNKGNFPGRFSGRQFSNSRSEMNVSTLELGDSALYLCASSSSTGKVSTEAFFGQGTRLTVV.

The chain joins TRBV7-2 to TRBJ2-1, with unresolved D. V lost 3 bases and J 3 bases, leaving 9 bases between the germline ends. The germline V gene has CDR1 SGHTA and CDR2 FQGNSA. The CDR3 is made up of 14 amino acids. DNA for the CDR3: TGTGCCAGCAGCTTTAATAGCCTCTACAATGAGCAGTTCTTC. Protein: CASSFNSLYNEQFF.

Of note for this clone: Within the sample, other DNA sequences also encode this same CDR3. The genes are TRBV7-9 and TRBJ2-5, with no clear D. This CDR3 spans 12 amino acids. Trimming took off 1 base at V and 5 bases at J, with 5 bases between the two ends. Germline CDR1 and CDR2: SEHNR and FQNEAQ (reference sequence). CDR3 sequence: CASSLVVETQYF. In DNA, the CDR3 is TGTGCCAGCAGCTTAGTTGTCGAGACCCAGTACTTC.

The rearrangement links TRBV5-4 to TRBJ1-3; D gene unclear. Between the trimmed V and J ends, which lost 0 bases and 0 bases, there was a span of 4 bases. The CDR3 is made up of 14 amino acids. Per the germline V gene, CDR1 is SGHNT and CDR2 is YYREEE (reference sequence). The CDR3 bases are TGTGCCAGCAGCTTGGACAGCTCTGGAAACACCATATATTTT. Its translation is CASSLDSSGNTIYF.

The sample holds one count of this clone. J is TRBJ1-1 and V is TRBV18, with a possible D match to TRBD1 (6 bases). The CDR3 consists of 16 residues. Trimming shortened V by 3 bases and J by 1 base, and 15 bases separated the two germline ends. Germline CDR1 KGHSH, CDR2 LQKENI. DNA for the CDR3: TGTGCCAGCTCACCTGGCCGGGGGGGGGCGAACACTGAAGCTTTCTTT. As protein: CASSPGRGGANTEAFF.

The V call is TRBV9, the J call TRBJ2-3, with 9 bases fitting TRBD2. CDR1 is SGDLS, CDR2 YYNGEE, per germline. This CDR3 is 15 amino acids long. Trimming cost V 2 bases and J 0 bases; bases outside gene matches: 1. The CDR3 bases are TGTGCCAGCAGCGTCAGCGGGAGGAGCACAGATACGCAGTATTTT. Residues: CASSVSGRSTDTQYF. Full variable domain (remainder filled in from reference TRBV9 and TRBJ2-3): DSGVTQTPKHLITATGQRVTLRCSPRSGDLSVYWYQQSLDQGLQFLIQYYNGEERAKGNILERFSAQQFPDLHSELNLSSLELGDSALYFCASSVSGRSTDTQYFGPGTRLTVL.

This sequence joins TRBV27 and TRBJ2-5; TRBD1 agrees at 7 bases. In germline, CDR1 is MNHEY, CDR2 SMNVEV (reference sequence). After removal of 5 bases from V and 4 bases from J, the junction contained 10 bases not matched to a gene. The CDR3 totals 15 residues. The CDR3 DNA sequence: TGTGCCAGCAGTATCGACAGGGAATGCGGAGAGACCCAGTACTTC. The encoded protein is CASSIDRECGETQYF.

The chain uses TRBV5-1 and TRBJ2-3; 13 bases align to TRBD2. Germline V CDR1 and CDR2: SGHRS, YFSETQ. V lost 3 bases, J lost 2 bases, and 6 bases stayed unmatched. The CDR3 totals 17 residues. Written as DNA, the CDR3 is TGCGCCAGCAGCTCCGGGACTAGCGGGGACTCCACAGATACGCAGTATTTT. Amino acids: CASSSGTSGDSTDTQYF.

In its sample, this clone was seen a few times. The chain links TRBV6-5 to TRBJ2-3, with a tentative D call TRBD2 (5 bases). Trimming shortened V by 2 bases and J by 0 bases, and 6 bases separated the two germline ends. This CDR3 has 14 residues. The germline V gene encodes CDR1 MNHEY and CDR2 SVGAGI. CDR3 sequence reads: CASSYRTSTDTQYF. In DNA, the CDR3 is TGTGCCAGCAGTTACCGGACTAGCACAGATACGCAGTATTTT.

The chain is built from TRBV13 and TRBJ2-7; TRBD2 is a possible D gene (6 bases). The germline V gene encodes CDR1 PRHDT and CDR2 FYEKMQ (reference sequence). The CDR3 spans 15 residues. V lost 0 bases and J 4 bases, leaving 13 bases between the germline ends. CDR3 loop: CASSLGARGKYEQYF. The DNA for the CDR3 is TGTGCCAGCAGCTTAGGGGCGCGGGGTAAATACGAGCAGTACTTC.

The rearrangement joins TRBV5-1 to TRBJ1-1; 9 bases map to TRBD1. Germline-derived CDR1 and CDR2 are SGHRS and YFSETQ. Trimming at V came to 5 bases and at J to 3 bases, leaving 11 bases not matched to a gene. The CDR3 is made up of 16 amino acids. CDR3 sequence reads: CASSPYRGRKDTEAFF. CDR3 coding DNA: TGCGCCAGCAGTCCTTACAGGGGGCGGAAGGACACTGAAGCTTTCTTT.

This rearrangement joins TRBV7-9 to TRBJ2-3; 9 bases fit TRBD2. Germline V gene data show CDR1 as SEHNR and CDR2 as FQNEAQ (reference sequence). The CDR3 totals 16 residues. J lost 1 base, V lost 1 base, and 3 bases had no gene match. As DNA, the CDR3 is TGTGCCAGCAGCTTAGGGCCTAGCGGGGGCACAGATACGCAGTATTTT. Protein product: CASSLGPSGGTDTQYF.

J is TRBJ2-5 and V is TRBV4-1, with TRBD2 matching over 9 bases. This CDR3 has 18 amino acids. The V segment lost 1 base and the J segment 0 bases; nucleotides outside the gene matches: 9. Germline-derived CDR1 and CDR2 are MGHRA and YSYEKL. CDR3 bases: TGCGCCAGCAGCCAAGTGGGTTTCGCGGGAGGGTACCAAGAGACCCAGTACTTC. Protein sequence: CASSQVGFAGGYQETQYF.

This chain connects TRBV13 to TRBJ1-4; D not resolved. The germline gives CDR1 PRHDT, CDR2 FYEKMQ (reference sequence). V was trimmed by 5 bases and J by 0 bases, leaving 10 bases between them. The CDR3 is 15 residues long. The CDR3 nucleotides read TGTGCCAGCAGCGGCCGGGATGCAACTAATGAAAAACTGTTTTTT. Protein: CASSGRDATNEKLFF.

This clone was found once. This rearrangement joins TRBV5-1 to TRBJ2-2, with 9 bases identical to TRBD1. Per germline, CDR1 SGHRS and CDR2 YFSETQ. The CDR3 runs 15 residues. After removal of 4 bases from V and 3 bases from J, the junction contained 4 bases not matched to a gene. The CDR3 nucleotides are TGCGCCAGCAGCCCAACAGGGGGCTACACCGGGGAGCTGTTTTTT. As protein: CASSPTGGYTGELFF.

The CDR3 loop reads CASSIGQGPNTEAFF. The CDR3 DNA reads TGTGCCAGCAGCATTGGACAGGGCCCGAACACTGAAGCTTTCTTT. This chain joins TRBV7-4 and TRBJ1-1; 8 positions match TRBD1. The CDR3 runs 15 residues. After removal of 5 bases from V and 1 base from J, the junction contained 6 bases not matched to a gene. Germline CDR1 is SGHVT and CDR2 is SQSDAQ.

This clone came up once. CDR3 DNA sequence: TGTGCCAGCAGCGGGGGGCCGAACACCGGGGAGCTGTTTTTT. Encoded protein: CASSGGPNTGELFF. The chain joins TRBV2 to TRBJ2-2, with D maybe TRBD2 (7 bases). The CDR3 totals 14 residues. V dropped 6 bases and J dropped 0 bases, with 8 bases sitting between them. The germline CDR1 and CDR2 sequences are SNHLY and FYNNEI.

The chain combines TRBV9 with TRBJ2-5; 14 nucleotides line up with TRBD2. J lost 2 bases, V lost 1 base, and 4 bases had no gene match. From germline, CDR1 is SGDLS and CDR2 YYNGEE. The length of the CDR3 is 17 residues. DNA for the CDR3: TGTGCCAGCAGCGTATTGGGACTAGCGGGGGTACAAGAGACCCAGTACTTC. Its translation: CASSVLGLAGVQETQYF.

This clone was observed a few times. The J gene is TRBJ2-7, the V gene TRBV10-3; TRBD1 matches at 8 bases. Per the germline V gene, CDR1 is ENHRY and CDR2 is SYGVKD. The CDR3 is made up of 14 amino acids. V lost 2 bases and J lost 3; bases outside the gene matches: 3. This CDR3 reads CAISEAGTGYEQYF. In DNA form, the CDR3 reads TGTGCCATCAGTGAGGCGGGGACAGGCTACGAGCAGTACTTC.

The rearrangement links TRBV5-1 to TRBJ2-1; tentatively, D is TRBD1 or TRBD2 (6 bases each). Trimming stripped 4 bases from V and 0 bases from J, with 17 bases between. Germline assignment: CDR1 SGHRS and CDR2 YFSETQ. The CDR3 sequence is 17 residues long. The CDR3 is CASSHGWGASSYNEQFF. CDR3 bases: TGCGCCAGCAGCCATGGGTGGGGGGCCAGCTCCTACAATGAGCAGTTCTTC. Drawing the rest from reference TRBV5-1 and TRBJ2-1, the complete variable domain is KAGVTQTPRYLIKTRGQQVTLSCSPISGHRSVSWYQQTPGQGLQFLFEYFSETQRNKGNFPGRFSGRQFSNSRSEMNVSTLELGDSALYLCASSHGWGASSYNEQFFGPGTRLTVL.